Shown below are 4 T cell receptor beta chains from a single sample sequenced in a study of T cells in Graves' hyperthyroidism and ophthalmopathy. The source material, RNA transcripts, was used to amplify TCR beta CDR3 regions. Using the HTBI primer set, a first-round RT-PCR was run on the TCR CDR3. Each CDR3 protein is one row after TCRdb ran MiXCR on the multiplex PCR reads. The sample lists 500,000 to 650,000 distinct CDR3 sequences; just under 20% were seen once. The sample consisted of blood. The receptor source for this set is a man in his forties or fifties with Graves' ophthalmopathy.

The CDR3 protein is CSAQGGAGVPQETQYF. The CDR3 DNA is TGCAGTGCCCAGGGGGGAGCGGGAGTACCGCAAGAGACCCAGTACTTC. V is TRBV20-1 and J is TRBJ2-5, with D possibly being TRBD2 (8 bases). V lost 6 bases and J lost 2, with 22 bases in between. The germline CDR1 and CDR2 sequences are DFQATT and SNEGSKA (reference sequence). The CDR3 loop spans 16 amino acids.

This clonotype was recorded a few times. The CDR3 region has the DNA TGTGCCAGCAGTTTAGTAGGCAGGAATTCACCCCTCCACTTT. Protein product: CASSLVGRNSPLHF. V gene TRBV12-3 or TRBV12-4 combines with J gene TRBJ1-6; D is unclear. Between the trimmed V and J ends, which lost 1 base and 7 bases, there was a span of 8 bases. This CDR3 is built from 14 residues.

The genes are TRBV12-3 or TRBV12-4 and TRBJ1-1, with D uncertain. V gave up 4 bases and J gave up 10 bases, with 22 bases separating them. The CDR3 covers 15 residues. The CDR3 DNA follows: TGTGCCAGCAGTTCAGGAGCCGTACGAATTTATCGAGCTTTCTTT. This sequence encodes CASSSGAVRIYRAFF.

The gene calls are TRBV4-1 and TRBJ1-2; tentatively, D is TRBD1 (5 bases). CDR1 and CDR2 (germline): MGHRA, YSYEKL. The CDR3 consists of 16 residues. The V end was cut by 3 bases, the J end by 5 bases, with 19 bases between. In DNA, the CDR3 is TGCGCCAGCAGCCAGGCTGGGACGACAGCGAATTATGGCTACACCTTC. It is translated as CASSQAGTTANYGYTF.